Listed below are T cell receptor beta chains from one sample, sequenced in a study of T-cell memory formation after mild COVID-19. MiXCR was run by TCRdb on the 5' RACE reads, yielding one entry per CDR3 protein. The sample includes fewer than 650,000 distinct CDR3 sequences, roughly 17% of them seen just once. The sample was PBMCs or a T cell subset sorted from them (not recorded which). The receptors here all came from an adult woman who had mild COVID-19 (a few samples of this study predate the infection). Cell type and time point are not known. CDR3s include the opening cysteine and the closing phenylalanine or tryptophan. D genes are given only for firm matches. Clone size is stated in some rows and not others, as once, few, many or a class when expanded.

D gene | J gene | clone size | V gene | CDR3 DNA | CDR3 protein
NA | TRBJ1-6 | few | TRBV7-9 | TGTGCCAGCAGCACCCGAGAGGGCCCTGCCTATAATTCACCCCTCCACTTT | CASSTREGPAYNSPLHF
TRBD2 | TRBJ2-1 | few | TRBV7-9 | TGTGCCAGCAGCTCCTACAGCGGGAGGGCCCTCTACAATGAGCAGTTCTTC | CASSSYSGRALYNEQFF
NA | TRBJ2-7 | NA | TRBV6-5 | TGTGCCAGCAGTTACTCCCCGCCGGCAGGGCGGGACGAGCAGTACTTC | CASSYSPPAGRDEQYF
TRBD2 | TRBJ2-5 | NA | TRBV7-9 | TGTGCCAGCAGCCCTTTACTAGCGGGAGAAGAGACCCAGTACTTC | CASSPLLAGEETQYF
NA | TRBJ2-7 | NA | TRBV15 | TGTGCCACCGGGCGTGAAGGGGACCTCAGCTACGAGCAGTACTTC | CATGREGDLSYEQYF
NA | TRBJ1-3 | few | TRBV3-1 | TGTGCCAGCAGCCAAGATCTGACAGTTCGAAACTCTGGAAACACCATATATTTT | CASSQDLTVRNSGNTIYF
NA | TRBJ1-1 | NA | TRBV3-1 | TGTGCCAGCAGCCGAGCTCAGGAGAACACTGAAGCTTTCTTT | CASSRAQENTEAFF
NA | TRBJ2-5 | few | TRBV7-2 | TGTGCCAGCAGCCCCCGAAGGGACTTGTTACAAGAGACCCAGTACTTC | CASSPRRDLLQETQYF
NA | TRBJ1-1 | few | TRBV12-3/TRBV12-4 | TGTGCCAGCAGTTTGGCCTGGGGGGGGAACACTGAAGCTTTCTTT | CASSLAWGGNTEAFF
TRBD1 | TRBJ2-3 | NA | TRBV7-9 | TGTGCCAGCAGCCCAACCCCGGGACAGGAGCCCACAGATACGCAGTATTTT | CASSPTPGQEPTDTQYF
NA | TRBJ1-1 | few | TRBV7-9 | TGTGCCAGCAGCACCGGGGCTAGCAACACTGAAGCTTTCTTT | CASSTGASNTEAFF
TRBD1 | TRBJ2-1 | NA | TRBV6-6 | TGTGCCAGCAGTACGGGACAGCTTCTCTCCTACAATGAGCAGTTCTTC | CASSTGQLLSYNEQFF
NA | TRBJ1-4 | NA | TRBV6-1 | TGTGCCAGCAGTGATCCCCAGCTAGCAACTAATGAAAAACTGTTTTTT | CASSDPQLATNEKLFF
NA | TRBJ1-2 | few | TRBV6-5 | TGTGCCAGCAGTTACTCTCTCCGACAGTATAACTATGGCTACACCTTC | CASSYSLRQYNYGYTF